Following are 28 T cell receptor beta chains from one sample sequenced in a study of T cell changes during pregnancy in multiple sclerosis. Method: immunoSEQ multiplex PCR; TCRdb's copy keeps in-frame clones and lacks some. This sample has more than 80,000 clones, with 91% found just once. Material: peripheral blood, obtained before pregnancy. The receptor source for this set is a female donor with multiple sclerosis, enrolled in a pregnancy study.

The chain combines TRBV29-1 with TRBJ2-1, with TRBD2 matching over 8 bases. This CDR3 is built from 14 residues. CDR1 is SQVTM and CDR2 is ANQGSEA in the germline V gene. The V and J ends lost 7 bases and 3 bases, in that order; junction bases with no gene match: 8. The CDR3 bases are TGCAGCGGGACGCGGGAGGTAAACTACAATGAGCAGTTCTTC. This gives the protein CSGTREVNYNEQFF.

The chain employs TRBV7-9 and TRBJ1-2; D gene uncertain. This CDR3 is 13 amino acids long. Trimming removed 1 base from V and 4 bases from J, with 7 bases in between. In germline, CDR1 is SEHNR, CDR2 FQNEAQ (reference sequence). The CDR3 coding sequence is TGTGCCAGCAGCTTAGGTCCTCTCTATGGCTACACCTTC. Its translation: CASSLGPLYGYTF.

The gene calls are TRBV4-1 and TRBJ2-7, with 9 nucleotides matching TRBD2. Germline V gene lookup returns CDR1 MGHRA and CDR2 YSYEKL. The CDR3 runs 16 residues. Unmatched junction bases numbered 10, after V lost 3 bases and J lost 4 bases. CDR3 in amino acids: CASSQDETSGYYEQYF. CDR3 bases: TGCGCCAGCAGCCAGGACGAGACTAGCGGATATTACGAGCAGTACTTC.

DNA for the CDR3: TGTGCCAGCAGCTTCCAGACAGGGGTTGCCTACAATGAGCAGTTCTTC. Translating gives CASSFQTGVAYNEQFF. This sequence joins TRBV5-6 and TRBJ2-1, with 8 bases lining up with TRBD1. V gave up 2 bases and J gave up 2 bases; unmatched junction bases: 6. Germline V gene lookup returns CDR1 SGHDT and CDR2 YYEEEE. The CDR3 is 16 residues long.

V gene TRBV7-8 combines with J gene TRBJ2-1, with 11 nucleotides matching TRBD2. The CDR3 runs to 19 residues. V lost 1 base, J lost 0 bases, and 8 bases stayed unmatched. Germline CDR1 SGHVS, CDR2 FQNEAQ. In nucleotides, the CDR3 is TGTGCCAGCAGCTTAGGAGTCCCTAGCGGGGGGAGCTCCTACAATGAGCAGTTCTTC. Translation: CASSLGVPSGGSSYNEQFF.

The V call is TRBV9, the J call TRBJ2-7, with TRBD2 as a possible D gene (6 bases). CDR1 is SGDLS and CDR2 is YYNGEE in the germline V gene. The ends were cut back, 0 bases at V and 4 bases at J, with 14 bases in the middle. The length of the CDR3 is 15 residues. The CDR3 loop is CASSVGASAGYEQYF. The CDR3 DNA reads TGTGCCAGCAGCGTAGGCGCTAGCGCGGGGTACGAGCAGTACTTC.

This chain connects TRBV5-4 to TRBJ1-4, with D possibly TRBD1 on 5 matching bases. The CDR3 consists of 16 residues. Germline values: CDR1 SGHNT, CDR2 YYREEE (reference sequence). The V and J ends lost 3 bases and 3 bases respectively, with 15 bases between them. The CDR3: CASSSLGAGPNEKLFF. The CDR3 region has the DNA TGTGCCAGCAGCTCCTTAGGAGCAGGGCCTAATGAAAAACTGTTTTTT. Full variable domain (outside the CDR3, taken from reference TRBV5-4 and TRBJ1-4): ETGVTQSPTHLIKTRGQQVTLRCSSQSGHNTVSWYQQALGQGPQFIFQYYREEENGRGNFPPRFSGLQFPNYSSELNVNALELDDSALYLCASSSLGAGPNEKLFFGSGTQLSVL.

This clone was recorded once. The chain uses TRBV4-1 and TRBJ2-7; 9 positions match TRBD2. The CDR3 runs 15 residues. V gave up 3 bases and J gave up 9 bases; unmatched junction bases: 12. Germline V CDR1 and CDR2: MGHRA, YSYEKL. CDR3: CASSQWEGLAVVQYF. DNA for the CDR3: TGCGCCAGCAGCCAGTGGGAGGGACTAGCCGTAGTGCAGTACTTC.

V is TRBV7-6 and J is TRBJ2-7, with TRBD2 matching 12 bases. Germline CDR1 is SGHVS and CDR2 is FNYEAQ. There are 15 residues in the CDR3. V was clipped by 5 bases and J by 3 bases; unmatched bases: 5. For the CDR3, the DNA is TGTGCCAGCAGCAAGGGACTAGCGGGCCTCTACGAGCAGTACTTC. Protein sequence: CASSKGLAGLYEQYF.

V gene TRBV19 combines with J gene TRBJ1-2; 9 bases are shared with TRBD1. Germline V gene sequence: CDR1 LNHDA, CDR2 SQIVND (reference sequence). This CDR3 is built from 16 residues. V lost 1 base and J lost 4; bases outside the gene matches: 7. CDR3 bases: TGTGCCAGTAGTATAGGCCGACAGGGACAGGGCTATGGCTACACCTTC. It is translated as CASSIGRQGQGYGYTF.

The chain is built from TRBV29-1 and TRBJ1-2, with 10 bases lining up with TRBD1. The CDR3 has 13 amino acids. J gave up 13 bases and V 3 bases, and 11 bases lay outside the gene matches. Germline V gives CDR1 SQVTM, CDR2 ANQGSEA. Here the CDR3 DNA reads TGCAGCGTTGATCCCTCCGGGACAGGGGTTCGCACCTTC. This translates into CSVDPSGTGVRTF.

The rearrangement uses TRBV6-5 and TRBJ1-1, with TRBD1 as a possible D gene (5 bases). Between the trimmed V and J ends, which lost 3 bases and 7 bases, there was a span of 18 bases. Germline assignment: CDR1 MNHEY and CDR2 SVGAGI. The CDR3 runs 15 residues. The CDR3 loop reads CASSYSKQASHEAFF. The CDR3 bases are TGTGCCAGCAGTTATTCTAAACAGGCCTCCCATGAAGCTTTCTTT.

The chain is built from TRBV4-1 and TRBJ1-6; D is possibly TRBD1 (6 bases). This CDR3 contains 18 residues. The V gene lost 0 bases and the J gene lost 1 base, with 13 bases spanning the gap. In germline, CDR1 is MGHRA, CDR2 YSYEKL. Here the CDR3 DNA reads TGCGCCAGCAGCCAAGAGATGGGGGCTGGGTCCTATAATTCACCCCTCCACTTT. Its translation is CASSQEMGAGSYNSPLHF.

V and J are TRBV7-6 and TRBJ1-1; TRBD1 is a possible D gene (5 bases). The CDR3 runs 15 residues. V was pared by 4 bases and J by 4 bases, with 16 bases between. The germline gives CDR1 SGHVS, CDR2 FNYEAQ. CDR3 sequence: CASSYQSGEITEAFF. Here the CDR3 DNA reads TGTGCCAGCAGCTACCAGTCGGGGGAAATCACTGAAGCTTTCTTT.

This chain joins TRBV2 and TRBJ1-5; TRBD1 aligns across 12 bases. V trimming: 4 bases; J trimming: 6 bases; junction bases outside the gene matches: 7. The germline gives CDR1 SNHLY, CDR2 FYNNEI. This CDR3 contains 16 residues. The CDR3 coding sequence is TGTGCCAGCAGTGTGGGACAGGGGGCGGATGGTCAGCCCCAGCATTTT. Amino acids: CASSVGQGADGQPQHF.

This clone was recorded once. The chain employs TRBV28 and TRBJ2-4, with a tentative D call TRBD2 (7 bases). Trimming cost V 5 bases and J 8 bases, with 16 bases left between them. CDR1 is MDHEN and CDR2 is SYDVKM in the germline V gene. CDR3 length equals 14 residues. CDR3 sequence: CASSPQGRVYIQYF. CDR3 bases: TGTGCCAGCAGTCCTCAGGGGAGGGTATACATTCAGTACTTC.

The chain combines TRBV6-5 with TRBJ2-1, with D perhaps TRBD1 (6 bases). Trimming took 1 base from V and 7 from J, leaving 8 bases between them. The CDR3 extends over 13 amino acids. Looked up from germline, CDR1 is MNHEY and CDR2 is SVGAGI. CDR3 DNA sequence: TGTGCCAGCAGTTACTTGGGGGCAAATGAGCAGTTCTTC. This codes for CASSYLGANEQFF.

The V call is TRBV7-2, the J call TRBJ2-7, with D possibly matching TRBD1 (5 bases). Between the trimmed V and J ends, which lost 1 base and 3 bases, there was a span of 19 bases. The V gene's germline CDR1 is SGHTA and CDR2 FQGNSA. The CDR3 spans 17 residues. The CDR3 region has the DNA TGTGCCAGCAGCTTAGGTTGGATAGGACATAACTTCTACGAGCAGTACTTC. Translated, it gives CASSLGWIGHNFYEQYF.

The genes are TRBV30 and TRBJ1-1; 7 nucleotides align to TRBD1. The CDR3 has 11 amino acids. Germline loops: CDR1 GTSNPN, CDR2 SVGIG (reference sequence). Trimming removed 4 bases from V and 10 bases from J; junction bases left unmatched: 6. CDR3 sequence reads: CAWIMGTVAFF. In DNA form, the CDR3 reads TGTGCCTGGATTATGGGGACAGTAGCTTTCTTT.

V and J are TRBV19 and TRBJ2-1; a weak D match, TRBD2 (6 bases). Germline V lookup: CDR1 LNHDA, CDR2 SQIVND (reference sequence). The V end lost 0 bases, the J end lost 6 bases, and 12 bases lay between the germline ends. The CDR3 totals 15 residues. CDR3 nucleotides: TGTGCCAGTAGTATAGATAGCGGTCCTGGCAATGAGCAGTTCTTC. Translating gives CASSIDSGPGNEQFF.

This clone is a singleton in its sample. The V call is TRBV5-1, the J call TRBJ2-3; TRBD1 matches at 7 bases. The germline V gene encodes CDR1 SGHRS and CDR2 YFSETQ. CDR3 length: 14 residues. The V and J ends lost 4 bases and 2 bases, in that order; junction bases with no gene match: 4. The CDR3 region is CASSRGQFTDTQYF. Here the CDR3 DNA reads TGCGCCAGCAGCCGGGGACAGTTCACAGATACGCAGTATTTT. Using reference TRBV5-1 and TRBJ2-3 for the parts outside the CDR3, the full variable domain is KAGVTQTPRYLIKTRGQQVTLSCSPISGHRSVSWYQQTPGQGLQFLFEYFSETQRNKGNFPGRFSGRQFSNSRSEMNVSTLELGDSALYLCASSRGQFTDTQYFGPGTRLTVL.

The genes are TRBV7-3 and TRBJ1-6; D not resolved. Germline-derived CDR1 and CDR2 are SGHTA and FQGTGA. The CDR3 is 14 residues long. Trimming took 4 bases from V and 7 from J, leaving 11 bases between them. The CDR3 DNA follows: TGTGCCAGCAGCTCATCAGGCCCCAATTCACCCCTCCACTTT. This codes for CASSSSGPNSPLHF.

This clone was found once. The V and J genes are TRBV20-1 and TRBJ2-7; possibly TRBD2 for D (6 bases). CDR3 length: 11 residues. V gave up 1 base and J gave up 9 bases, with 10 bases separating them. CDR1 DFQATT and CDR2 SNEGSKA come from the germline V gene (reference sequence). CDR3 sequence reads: CSARVGTGQYF. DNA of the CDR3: TGCAGTGCTAGAGTCGGGACTGGGCAGTACTTC.

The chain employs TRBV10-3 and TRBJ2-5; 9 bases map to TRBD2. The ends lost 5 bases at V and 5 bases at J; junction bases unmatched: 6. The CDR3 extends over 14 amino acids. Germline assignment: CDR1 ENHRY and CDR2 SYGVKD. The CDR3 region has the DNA TGTGCCATCAGTCTAAGCGGGGGGCCCGAGACCCAGTACTTC. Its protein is CAISLSGGPETQYF.

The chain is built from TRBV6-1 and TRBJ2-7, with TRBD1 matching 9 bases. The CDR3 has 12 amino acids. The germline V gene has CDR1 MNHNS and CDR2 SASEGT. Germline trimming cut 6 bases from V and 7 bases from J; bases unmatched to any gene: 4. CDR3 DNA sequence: TGTGCCAGCAGCCGACAGGGGGGTGAGCAGTACTTC. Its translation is CASSRQGGEQYF.

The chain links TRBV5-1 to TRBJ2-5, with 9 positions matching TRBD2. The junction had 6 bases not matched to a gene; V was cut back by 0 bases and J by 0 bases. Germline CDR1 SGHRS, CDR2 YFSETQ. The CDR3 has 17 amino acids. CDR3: CASSLVSSGDYQETQYF. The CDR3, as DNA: TGCGCCAGCAGCTTGGTTTCTAGCGGGGACTACCAAGAGACCCAGTACTTC.

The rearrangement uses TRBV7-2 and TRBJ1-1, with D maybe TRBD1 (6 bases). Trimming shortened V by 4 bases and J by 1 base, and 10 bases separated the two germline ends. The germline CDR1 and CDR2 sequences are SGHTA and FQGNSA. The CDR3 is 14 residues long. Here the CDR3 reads CASSSPTGNTEAFF. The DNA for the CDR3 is TGTGCCAGCAGCTCCCCGACAGGGAACACTGAAGCTTTCTTT.

The CDR3 DNA reads TGTGCCAGCAGTGAACCCCCCGGAGCAGGGCAAAACACCGGGGAGCTGTTTTTT. It encodes CASSEPPGAGQNTGELFF. The chain carries TRBV6-1 and TRBJ2-2, with a weak D call TRBD1 (5 bases). CDR1 and CDR2 (germline): MNHNS, SASEGT. Trimming removed 2 bases from V and 2 bases from J, with 18 bases in between. The CDR3 has 18 residues.